These 23 T cell receptor beta chains originate from one sample sequenced in a study of CD8 T cells in Susac syndrome. With random hexamers, reverse transcription was performed on roughly 0.5 to 1 ug of RNA. TCRdb redid the calling of the immunoSEQ multiplex PCR reads with MiXCR, one entry per CDR3 protein. This sample has 100,000 to 150,000 distinct CDR3 sequences, with just under 95% found just once. The source material was CD8+ T cells from PBMCs. The receptor set was obtained from a human donor with Susac syndrome.

The chain combines TRBV2 with TRBJ2-5; D not resolved. The CDR3 loop spans 14 amino acids. Germline CDR1 is SNHLY and CDR2 is FYNNEI. V was shortened by 8 bases and J by 0 bases, with 13 bases between the two germline ends. This CDR3 is CASPPRLYQETQYF. Here the CDR3 DNA reads TGTGCCAGCCCTCCGAGATTGTACCAAGAGACCCAGTACTTC.

CDR3 sequence (DNA): TGCAGTGCTTGGACTTTGGCGGGGGCCTACAATGAGCAGTTCTTC. Its protein is CSAWTLAGAYNEQFF. The chain joins TRBV20-1 to TRBJ2-1; TRBD2 matches 7 bases. CDR1 and CDR2 (germline): DFQATT, SNEGSKA (reference sequence). The CDR3 has 15 residues. The V segment lost 5 bases and the J segment 2 bases; nucleotides outside the gene matches: 9.

The chain combines TRBV10-3 with TRBJ1-3; unclear D gene. Trimming removed 6 bases from V and 4 bases from J, with 4 bases in between. This CDR3 region has 11 residues. Germline V gene data show CDR1 as ENHRY and CDR2 as SYGVKD. CDR3 nucleotides: TGTGCCATCAGATCCGGAAACACCATATATTTT. Translating gives CAIRSGNTIYF.

The rearrangement uses TRBV28 and TRBJ2-7; the match to TRBD1 covers 7 bases. V lost 6 bases and J lost 0; bases outside the gene matches: 14. The CDR3 spans 17 residues. CDR1 and CDR2 (germline): MDHEN, SYDVKM. CDR3 protein: CASSYPGATGPSYEQYF. Here the CDR3 DNA reads TGTGCCAGCAGCTACCCTGGAGCGACAGGGCCCTCCTACGAGCAGTACTTC.

The chain links TRBV29-1 to TRBJ2-3; TRBD2 agrees at 11 bases. From germline, CDR1 is SQVTM and CDR2 ANQGSEA. The CDR3 contains 15 residues. The J segment lost 4 bases and the V segment lost 6 bases, leaving 9 bases of the junction unmatched. CDR3 nucleotides: TGCAGCGTCGACTCTAGCGGGAGGCGGTCAGATACGCAGTATTTT. Protein: CSVDSSGRRSDTQYF.

The chain recombines TRBV5-6 with TRBJ2-7; weak D call: TRBD1 (6 bases). CDR1 and CDR2 from the germline V gene are SGHDT and YYEEEE. The CDR3 is 15 residues long. V lost 3 bases to trimming and J lost 3 bases, with 16 bases between them. CDR3 residues: CASSSDARGIYEQYF. CDR3 coding DNA: TGTGCCAGCAGCTCAGACGCTAGGGGGATCTACGAGCAGTACTTC. The full variable domain, rest sourced from reference TRBV5-6 and TRBJ2-7, is DAGVTQSPTHLIKTRGQQVTLRCSPKSGHDTVSWYQQALGQGPQFIFQYYEEEERQRGNFPDRFSGHQFPNYSSELNVNALLLGDSALYLCASSSDARGIYEQYFGPGTRLTVT.

V and J are TRBV19 and TRBJ1-5; tentative D call: TRBD1 (5 bases). The V and J ends lost 3 bases and 9 bases respectively, with 15 bases between them. The CDR3 length is 14 residues. Germline assignment: CDR1 LNHDA and CDR2 SQIVND (reference sequence). The CDR3 sequence: CASSIEQDIGPQHF. The CDR3 region has the DNA TGTGCCAGTAGTATCGAACAGGATATCGGGCCCCAGCATTTT.

The rearrangement links TRBV4-2 to TRBJ1-1, with D uncertain. This CDR3 contains 15 residues. Trimming cost V 1 base and J 0 bases, with 9 bases left between them. The germline V gene has CDR1 LGHNA and CDR2 YNFKEQ. The CDR3 region has the DNA TGTGCCAGCAGCCAAGGACGGCAGCTGAACACTGAAGCTTTCTTT. Encoded protein: CASSQGRQLNTEAFF.

CDR3 sequence: CASSEGQVTDTQYF. CDR3 sequence (DNA): TGTGCCAGCTCCGAGGGACAGGTAACAGATACGCAGTATTTT. The chain recombines TRBV18 with TRBJ2-3; 8 bases match TRBD1. Trimming cost V 6 bases and J 3 bases; bases outside gene matches: 5. Germline assignment: CDR1 KGHSH and CDR2 LQKENI. This CDR3 spans 14 amino acids.

V and J are TRBV29-1 and TRBJ1-1; D is undetermined. The ends were cut back, 0 bases at V and 6 bases at J, with 20 bases in the middle. There are 16 residues in the CDR3. Germline V CDR1 and CDR2: SQVTM, ANQGSEA. In DNA, the CDR3 is TGCAGCGTTGAAGATGAAGGGAAACGGAGCGGGGCTGAAGCTTTCTTT. It translates to CSVEDEGKRSGAEAFF. Supplemented by reference TRBV29-1 and TRBJ1-1, the full variable domain reads SAVISQKPSRDICQRGTSLTIQCQVDSQVTMMFWYRQQPGQSLTLIATANQGSEATYESGFVIDKFPISRPNLTFSTLTVSNMSPEDSSIYLCSVEDEGKRSGAEAFFGQGTRLTVV.

V gene TRBV7-9 combines with J gene TRBJ2-7; D may be TRBD1 (6 bases). The CDR3 sequence is 13 residues long. Trimming pared 4 bases from V and 3 bases from J, leaving 10 bases between. Germline loops: CDR1 SEHNR, CDR2 FQNEAQ (reference sequence). The CDR3 DNA sequence: TGTGCCAGCAGCTCCTGGACAGACTACGAGCAGTACTTC. Amino acid sequence: CASSSWTDYEQYF. Drawing the rest from reference TRBV7-9 and TRBJ2-7, the complete variable domain is DTGVSQNPRHKITKRGQNVTFRCDPISEHNRLYWYRQTLGQGPEFLTYFQNEAQLEKSRLLSDRFSAERPKGSFSTLEIQRTEQGDSAMYLCASSSWTDYEQYFGPGTRLTVT.

This chain connects TRBV20-1 to TRBJ2-5; possible D gene TRBD2, 6 bases. This CDR3 region has 14 residues. V was trimmed by 1 base and J by 2 bases, leaving 11 bases between them. Germline CDR1 reads DFQATT; CDR2 reads SNEGSKA (reference sequence). The chain's CDR3 is CSARGGTVQETQYF. DNA of the CDR3: TGCAGTGCTAGAGGCGGGACTGTTCAAGAGACCCAGTACTTC.

The chain recombines TRBV13 with TRBJ2-3; 9 positions agree with TRBD1. V was pared by 5 bases and J by 2 bases, with 5 bases of the junction left unmatched. This CDR3 comprises 15 residues. Germline V gene data show CDR1 as PRHDT and CDR2 as FYEKMQ (reference sequence). CDR3: CASSPRDRATDTQYF. CDR3 coding DNA: TGTGCCAGCAGCCCCCGGGACAGGGCCACAGATACGCAGTATTTT.

The genes are TRBV6-4 and TRBJ2-1; TRBD2 matches at 13 bases. The CDR3 is made up of 15 amino acids. Trimming at V came to 6 bases and at J to 8 bases, leaving 7 bases not matched to a gene. Germline V lookup: CDR1 MRHNA, CDR2 SNTAGT. Written as DNA, the CDR3 is TGTGCCAGCAGCGTCGGACTAGCGGGAGTCGATGAGCAGTTCTTC. This sequence encodes CASSVGLAGVDEQFF.

This clonotype appeared once. The gene calls are TRBV3-1 and TRBJ1-2, with no clear D. Per the germline V gene, CDR1 is LGHDT and CDR2 is YNNKEL (reference sequence). V gave up 1 base and J gave up 2 bases, with 8 bases separating them. The CDR3 totals 14 residues. The CDR3 sequence: CASSQGTLNYGYTF. DNA for the CDR3: TGTGCCAGCAGCCAAGGGACTTTAAACTATGGCTACACCTTC.

The V call is TRBV7-3, the J call TRBJ2-3; D unclear. V lost 5 bases, J lost 0 bases, and 12 bases lay in between. The germline CDR1 and CDR2 sequences are SGHTA and FQGTGA. The CDR3 spans 15 residues. The CDR3 is CASSPWQSSTDTQYF. The CDR3 coding sequence is TGTGCCAGCAGCCCCTGGCAGAGCAGCACAGATACGCAGTATTTT. Complete variable domain (other parts from reference TRBV7-3 and TRBJ2-3): GAGVSQTPSNKVTEKGKYVELRCDPISGHTALYWYRQSLGQGPEFLIYFQGTGAADDSGLPNDRFFAVRPEGSVSTLKIQRTERGDSAVYLCASSPWQSSTDTQYFGPGTRLTVL.

The genes are TRBV18 and TRBJ1-1; unclear D gene. The germline V gene encodes CDR1 KGHSH and CDR2 LQKENI. The CDR3 spans 15 residues. Trimming shortened V by 4 bases and J by 2 bases, and 14 bases separated the two germline ends. CDR3: CASSLITPKNTEAFF. In DNA form, the CDR3 reads TGTGCCAGCTCACTCATCACACCCAAAAACACTGAAGCTTTCTTT. Full variable domain (outside the CDR3, taken from reference TRBV18 and TRBJ1-1): NAGVMQNPRHLVRRRGQEARLRCSPMKGHSHVYWYRQLPEEGLKFMVYLQKENIIDESGMPKERFSAEFPKEGPSILRIQQVVRGDSAAYFCASSLITPKNTEAFFGQGTRLTVV.

J is TRBJ1-2 and V is TRBV14; the match to TRBD1 covers 9 bases. The CDR3 has 17 residues. The trim removed 0 bases at V and 7 bases at J, leaving 12 bases unmatched. CDR1 is SGHDN and CDR2 is FVKESK in the germline V gene. The CDR3 loop is CASSQDTGGVERGGYTF. CDR3 coding DNA: TGTGCCAGCAGCCAAGATACAGGGGGCGTAGAGCGTGGTGGCTACACCTTC.

V usage is TRBV3-1 and J usage is TRBJ2-3; possibly TRBD1 for D (6 bases). Trimming shortened V by 2 bases and J by 2 bases, and 8 bases separated the two germline ends. Germline CDR1 and CDR2: LGHDT and YNNKEL (reference sequence). The CDR3 has 14 amino acids. CDR3 nucleotides: TGTGCCAGCAGCCAACAGGGGTTCACAGATACGCAGTATTTT. Its translation is CASSQQGFTDTQYF.

The gene calls are TRBV20-1 and TRBJ2-3; 12 nucleotides align to TRBD2. J was trimmed by 2 bases and V by 3 bases; bases with no gene match: 6. There are 16 residues in the CDR3. Germline loops: CDR1 DFQATT, CDR2 SNEGSKA (reference sequence). The chain's CDR3 is CSASEGLAGFTDTQYF. The CDR3 coding sequence is TGCAGTGCTAGCGAGGGACTAGCGGGCTTCACAGATACGCAGTATTTT.

This chain links TRBV13 with TRBJ2-7; TRBD2 might be the D (7 bases). V dropped 2 bases and J dropped 4 bases, with 18 bases sitting between them. CDR3 size: 16 residues. CDR1 is PRHDT and CDR2 is FYEKMQ in the germline V gene (reference sequence). The CDR3 region has the DNA TGTGCCAGCAGCTTATCCGGCGGGGGCAGTGGGTACGAGCAGTACTTC. This sequence encodes CASSLSGGGSGYEQYF.

This clonotype appeared a few times. The chain couples TRBV30 to TRBJ2-5; TRBD2 matches 7 bases. CDR1 and CDR2 (germline): GTSNPN, SVGIG (reference sequence). The CDR3 sequence is 15 residues long. With 0 bases clipped from V and 1 base from J, the junction kept 5 bases outside the gene matches. CDR3: CAWSVLGTTQETQYF. CDR3 DNA sequence: TGTGCCTGGAGTGTACTAGGGACTACCCAAGAGACCCAGTACTTC.

This CDR3 is CASSPGEGLGKNIQYF. In DNA form, the CDR3 reads TGTGCCAGCAGTCCAGGCGAGGGCTTGGGCAAAAACATTCAGTACTTC. The V and J genes are TRBV6-2 or TRBV6-3 and TRBJ2-4; possibly TRBD2 for D (5 bases). From germline, CDR1 is MNHEY and CDR2 SVGEGT. The V end was cut by 5 bases, the J end by 3 bases, with 17 bases between. The CDR3 extends over 16 amino acids.